These 7 T cell receptor beta chains were sequenced from one sample in a study of cytomegalovirus exposure and HLA in healthy donors. Assay used: immunoSEQ multiplex PCR; TCRdb lists only in-frame clones, some missing. The sample holds 50,000 to 80,000 clones, around 89% seen once. The sequencing sample was made of PBMCs. These receptors were taken from a young woman in good health and CMV-seronegative.

The chain recombines TRBV19 with TRBJ2-7; D gene ambiguous. Germline lookup yields CDR1 LNHDA and CDR2 SQIVND (reference sequence). The V and J ends lost 3 bases and 1 base respectively, with 7 bases between them. CDR3 length: 13 residues. The CDR3 loop is CASSIAQSYEQYF. The CDR3 nucleotides read TGTGCCAGTAGTATCGCACAGTCCTACGAGCAGTACTTC.

The chain combines TRBV2 with TRBJ2-5; D unresolved. V gave up 9 bases and J gave up 2 bases, with 7 bases separating them. CDR1 and CDR2 from the germline V gene are SNHLY and FYNNEI. CDR3 size: 11 residues. The CDR3 here is CASEEQETQYF. The CDR3, as DNA: TGTGCCAGTGAGGAGCAAGAGACCCAGTACTTC.

The V call is TRBV27, the J call TRBJ2-1; tentative D call: TRBD2 (6 bases). The V gene lost 4 bases and the J gene lost 6 bases, with 16 bases spanning the gap. Germline-derived CDR1 and CDR2 are MNHEY and SMNVEV (reference sequence). The CDR3 contains 15 residues. The chain's CDR3 is CASSSRAGGLNEQFF. Here the CDR3 DNA reads TGTGCCAGCAGTTCGAGGGCCGGGGGTCTCAATGAGCAGTTCTTC.

The V and J genes are TRBV28 and TRBJ2-1; maybe TRBD1 (5 bases). With 5 bases removed from V and 0 bases from J, the gap between germline ends came to 14 bases. The CDR3 runs to 16 residues. Germline V gene sequence: CDR1 MDHEN, CDR2 SYDVKM. The CDR3, as DNA: TGTGCCAGCAGTACCAGGGATTTAAGCTCCTACAATGAGCAGTTCTTC. This gives the protein CASSTRDLSSYNEQFF. Looking up the rest from reference TRBV28 and TRBJ2-1 gives the full variable domain: DVKVTQSSRYLVKRTGEKVFLECVQDMDHENMFWYRQDPGLGLRLIYFSYDVKMKEKGDIPEGYSVSREKKERFSLILESASTNQTSMYLCASSTRDLSSYNEQFFGPGTRLTVL.

The chain joins TRBV10-3 to TRBJ2-7, with 10 bases identical to TRBD1. The CDR3 is 14 residues long. Germline V CDR1 and CDR2: ENHRY, SYGVKD. J was trimmed by 4 bases and V by 0 bases; bases with no gene match: 0. The DNA for the CDR3 is TGTGCCATCAGTGAGTCGGGACAGGGGTACGAGCAGTACTTC. Protein: CAISESGQGYEQYF.

This chain uses TRBV28 with TRBJ2-4, with TRBD2 identical over 8 bases. The V gene end was trimmed by 3 bases and the J gene end by 8 bases; junction bases not matched to a gene: 6. Germline V gene data show CDR1 as MDHEN and CDR2 as SYDVKM. The CDR3 has 14 amino acids. The CDR3: CASSFRGGLDIQYF. CDR3 bases: TGTGCCAGCAGTTTTCGGGGGGGTCTGGACATTCAGTACTTC.

Concerning this clone itself: The sample holds other DNA sequences that translate to the same CDR3. The chain links TRBV5-1 to TRBJ2-2; D not resolved. The CDR3 has 14 residues. The V end lost 0 bases, the J end lost 1 base, and 4 bases lay between the germline ends. Germline V CDR1 and CDR2: SGHRS, YFSETQ. In DNA, the CDR3 is TGCGCCAGCAGCTTGGCAGGGAACACCGGGGAGCTGTTTTTT. This sequence encodes CASSLAGNTGELFF.